These T cell receptor beta chains were read from a single sample in a study of T cells expressing NK-cell markers. TCRdb reworked the 5' RACE reads into one entry per CDR3 protein, no DNA. Its table records around 550,000 distinct CDR3 sequences. The sequencing sample was made of blood T cells: a sorted CD56 or NKG2C T cell subset, CD4+ or CD8+ T cells, or bulk PBMC T cells (not recorded which). All receptors come from a man between 18 and 29 years old in good health. The CDR3 runs from the conserved cysteine through the conserved F or W.

J gene	CDR3 length	V gene	CDR3 protein
TRBJ1-5	16	TRBV20-1	CSARGPTLGSNQPQHF
TRBJ2-1	15	TRBV20-1	CSAPLSGAAYNEQFF
TRBJ2-1	14	TRBV20-1	CSARNLAGVGEQFF
TRBJ2-1	14	TRBV28	CASSPWGLGDEQFF
TRBJ2-1	14	TRBV12-3/TRBV12-4	CASRPTRRYNEQFF
TRBJ1-5	15	TRBV12-3/TRBV12-4	CASSLTGGSGQPQHF
TRBJ1-1	14	TRBV24-1	CATSDSGAFAEAFF
TRBJ2-1	16	TRBV20-1	CSARPHRGPSYNEQFF
TRBJ2-3	13	TRBV10-1	CASSEPFTDTQYF
TRBJ2-3	15	TRBV5-1	CASSLIGGHEDTQYF
TRBJ2-7	12	TRBV2	CASRLARGEQYF
TRBJ2-1	15	TRBV18	CASSLGTGARNEQFF
TRBJ1-2	13	TRBV7-9	CASSLAADYGYTF
TRBJ2-1	16	TRBV27	CASSDPLRDRRNEQFF
TRBJ2-1	17	TRBV7-2	CASSLMVAGGSPHEQFF
TRBJ2-1	14	TRBV20-1	CSARRIRGGHEQFF
TRBJ2-3	16	TRBV7-2	CASSLAAGIGADTQYF
TRBJ2-1	13	TRBV14	CASSQDRWHGQFF
TRBJ2-1	18	TRBV14	CASSQHGSGSLAYNEQFF
TRBJ1-1	13	TRBV3-1	CASRAGQGAEAFF
TRBJ2-7	15	TRBV27	CASSNTGTPLGVQYF
TRBJ2-7	14	TRBV24-1	CAMYRGGPLYEQYF
TRBJ2-1	16	TRBV4-1	CASRQIGRNLGNEQFF
TRBJ2-1	14	TRBV11-2	CASSKNRGQDEQFF
TRBJ2-3	15	TRBV18	CASSPTSSSTDTQYF
TRBJ2-3	16	TRBV27	CASSFYAADRTDTQYF
TRBJ2-3	16	TRBV3-1	CASSQDPGGSTDTQYF
TRBJ1-4	13	TRBV29-1	CSALTGTNEKLFF
TRBJ1-4	14	TRBV12-3/TRBV12-4	CASSTGTANEKLFF
TRBJ1-1	14	TRBV4-1	CASSHPARNTEAFF
TRBJ2-3	15	TRBV14	CASSLAYRSTDTQYF
TRBJ1-1	12	TRBV12-3/TRBV12-4	CASSLASGGAFF
TRBJ2-3	15	TRBV12-3/TRBV12-4	CASNQVSSSGDTQYF
TRBJ2-1	13	TRBV27	CASSLPSLAEQFF
TRBJ2-3	16	TRBV20-1	CSASPPSGRARDTQYF
TRBJ2-3	15	TRBV20-1	CSARDASGTADTQYF
TRBJ2-7	15	TRBV7-2	CASSFYRGMGYEQYF
TRBJ2-5	14	TRBV5-1	CASSWGGLQETQYF
TRBJ2-7	13	TRBV7-9	CASSSKTGSEQYF
TRBJ2-5	17	TRBV7-9	CASSLWPGLAGGETQYF
TRBJ2-4	17	TRBV20-1	CSARDPSSQTRGNIQYF